This T cell receptor (beta chain) was recorded in a study of cytomegalovirus exposure and HLA in healthy donors. Study results and caveats: Researchers catalogued roughly 170 TCR beta chains as cytomegalovirus-associated. Compared with the roughly 700-donor mean, an Asian-associated ancestry cluster reportedly had fewer N-insertions, according to a later analysis.

Primers for the PCR totalled 60 Vbeta and 13 Jbeta. The table came from immunoSEQ multiplex PCR; TCRdb's copy has only in-frame clones and leaves some out. The data hold 75,000 to 95,000 clones, with just under 80% observed a single time. Germline-derived CDR1 and CDR2 are SGHRS and YFSETQ. V lost 6 bases to trimming and J lost 8 bases; unmatched junction nucleotides: 5. The CDR3 has 12 residues. In regard to this clone: Its antigen is as yet unknown.

The TCR was taken from a male donor in good health and CMV-seropositive. The chain links TRBV5-1 to TRBJ2-1, with 7 positions matching TRBD1. Sample: PBMCs. DNA of the CDR3: TGCGCCAGCACATCCACAGGGGATGAGCAGTTCTTC. This sequence encodes CASTSTGDEQFF.